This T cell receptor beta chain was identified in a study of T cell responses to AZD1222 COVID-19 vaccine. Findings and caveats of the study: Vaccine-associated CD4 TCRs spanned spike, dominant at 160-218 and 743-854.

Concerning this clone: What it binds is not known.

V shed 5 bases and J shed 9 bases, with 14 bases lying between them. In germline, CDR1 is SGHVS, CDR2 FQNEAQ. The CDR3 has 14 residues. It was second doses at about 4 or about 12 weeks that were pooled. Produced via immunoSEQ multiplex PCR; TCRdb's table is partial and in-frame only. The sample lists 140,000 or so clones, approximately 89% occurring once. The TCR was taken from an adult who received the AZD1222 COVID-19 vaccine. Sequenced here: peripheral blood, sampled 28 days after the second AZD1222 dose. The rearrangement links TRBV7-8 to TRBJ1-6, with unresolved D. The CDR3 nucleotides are TGTGCCAGCAGCCCGACGGGTATTGGTTCACCCCTCCACTTT. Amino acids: CASSPTGIGSPLHF.